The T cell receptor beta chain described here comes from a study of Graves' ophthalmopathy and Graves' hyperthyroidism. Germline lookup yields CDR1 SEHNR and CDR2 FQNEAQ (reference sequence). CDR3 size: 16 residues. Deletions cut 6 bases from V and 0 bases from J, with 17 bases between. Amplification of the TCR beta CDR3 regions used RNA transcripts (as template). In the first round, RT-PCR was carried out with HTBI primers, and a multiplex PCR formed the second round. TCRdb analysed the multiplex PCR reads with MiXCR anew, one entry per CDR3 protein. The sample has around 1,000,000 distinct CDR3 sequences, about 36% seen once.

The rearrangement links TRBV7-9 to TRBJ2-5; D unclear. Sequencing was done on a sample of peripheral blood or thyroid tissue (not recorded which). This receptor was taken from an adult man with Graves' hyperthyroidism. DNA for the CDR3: TGTGCCAGCAGTTCAAATTTCAACACGAACCAAGAGACCCAGTACTTC. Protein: CASSSNFNTNQETQYF.